What follows describes a single TCR beta chain. The sample comes from a study of glioma-infiltrating T cells after dendritic cell vaccination. TCRdb keeps only in-frame clones here, not all; method: immunoSEQ multiplex PCR. The data contain 90,000 to 95,000 clones, approximately 75% of them singletons. V lost 1 base and J lost 0, with 7 bases in between. Per germline, CDR1 SGHRS and CDR2 YFSETQ. There are 15 residues in the CDR3. This sample's time point: after dendritic cell vaccination, including at tumor progression/relapse. The chain is built from TRBV5-1 and TRBJ1-4; no clear D gene. The receptor was isolated from a human donor with glioblastoma. The material sequenced was blood, taken after dendritic cell vaccination. This chain's CDR3 is CASSLMASTNEKLFF. Written as DNA, the CDR3 is TGCGCCAGCAGCTTGATGGCTTCAACTAATGAAAAACTGTTTTTT.